This T cell receptor (beta chain) was obtained from a study of T cell clonality in common variable immunodeficiency. The CDR3 is made up of 17 amino acids. Germline V gene lookup returns CDR1 LGHDT and CDR2 YNNKEL (reference sequence). Ten or more counts support this clone. Its antigen remains unidentified. The CDR3 is cut off 3 residues early in the read; its end comes from the germline J gene. Of CVID subjects, under 16 were female and 25 to 30 male, mean age about 40. Control and CVID samples contributed equal amounts of genomic DNA. Data came from immunoSEQ multiplex PCR; TCRdb stores just in-frame clones and leaves some out. Listed for the sample are about 28,000 clones, none seen a single time. Whole-study results and caveats: In common variable immunodeficiency, TCR beta chains reportedly carried fewer deletions and N-nucleotide insertions. T cell subpopulation sequencing would be needed to explain CVID clonality. CVID patient heterogeneity limited repertoire-clinical complication correlations.

The V gene is TRBV3-1 (or the pseudogene TRBV3-2), the J gene TRBJ1-2; TRBD1 agrees at 8 bases. The receptor was derived from a human donor with common variable immunodeficiency. Specimen: peripheral blood mononuclear cells. The CDR3 bases that were read are TGTGCCAGCAGCCATGACAACAGGGGGGTGGGACTTTACGGC. Its translation: CASSHDNRGVGLYG. The whole CDR3 sequence is CASSHDNRGVGLYGYTF.